Following are 30 T cell receptor beta chains from one sample sequenced in a study of T cells after yellow fever vaccination. MiXCR was run by TCRdb on the 5' RACE reads, yielding one entry per CDR3 protein. The sample has about 370,000 distinct CDR3 sequences, around a tenth seen once; the top ten hold roughly 18%. The specimen comprised PBMCs, sampled on the day of the first yellow fever vaccination. The receptor source for this set is a man younger than 30 who received the YFV17D yellow fever vaccine.

This clonotype appeared a few times. V and J are TRBV3-1 and TRBJ1-5; possibly TRBD1 for D (5 bases). Trimming took off 1 base at V and 8 bases at J, with 6 bases between the two ends. Germline lookup yields CDR1 LGHDT and CDR2 YNNKEL (reference sequence). The CDR3 runs to 12 residues. The CDR3 DNA sequence: TGTGCCAGCAGCCAAGGGGGGGAGCCCCAGCATTTT. This gives the protein CASSQGGEPQHF.

The chain employs TRBV5-5 and TRBJ2-2, with 10 bases identical to TRBD1. V was clipped by 3 bases and J by 9 bases; unmatched bases: 8. The CDR3 consists of 15 residues. Per the germline V gene, CDR1 is SGHKS and CDR2 is YYEKEE (reference sequence). In DNA, the CDR3 is TGTGCCAGCAGCTACCGGGACAGGGGAATCCGGGAGCTGTTTTTT. Protein: CASSYRDRGIRELFF. The complete variable domain, with remaining parts taken from reference TRBV5-5 and TRBJ2-2, reads DAGVTQSPTHLIKTRGQQVTLRCSPISGHKSVSWYQQVLGQGPQFIFQYYEKEERGRGNFPDRFSARQFPNYSSELNVNALLLGDSALYLCASSYRDRGIRELFFGEGSRLTVL.

The gene calls are TRBV18 and TRBJ2-6; 7 nucleotides match TRBD1. V trimming: 4 bases; J trimming: 2 bases; junction bases outside the gene matches: 2. The germline V gene has CDR1 KGHSH and CDR2 LQKENI. This CDR3 comprises 15 residues. In nucleotides, the CDR3 is TGTGCCAGCTCACAGACAGGGCCTGGGGCCAACGTCCTGACTTTC. It yields the protein CASSQTGPGANVLTF.

The chain employs TRBV9 and TRBJ1-1, with D unclear. Trimming took 0 bases from V and 1 from J, leaving 7 bases between them. The CDR3 sequence is 14 residues long. Germline CDR1 reads SGDLS; CDR2 reads YYNGEE. CDR3 region: CASSVGRQNTEAFF. CDR3 DNA sequence: TGTGCCAGCAGCGTAGGGCGGCAGAACACTGAAGCTTTCTTT.

This clonotype was seen a handful of times. V is TRBV5-1 and J is TRBJ2-7, with unresolved D. V shed 4 bases and J shed 3 bases, with 11 bases lying between them. Germline V CDR1 and CDR2: SGHRS, YFSETQ. This CDR3 has 13 amino acids. The DNA of the CDR3 is TGCGCCAGCAGCCCAGGAGACTTCTACGAGCAGTACTTC. This gives the protein CASSPGDFYEQYF.

This clonotype was counted ten times or more. The J gene is TRBJ2-3, the V gene TRBV10-3, with 8 nucleotides matching TRBD1. From germline, CDR1 is ENHRY and CDR2 SYGVKD. The CDR3 loop spans 15 amino acids. The junction had 6 bases not matched to a gene; V was cut back by 4 bases and J by 3 bases. The CDR3 sequence: CAISARTGRTDTQYF. The CDR3, as DNA: TGTGCCATCAGTGCTCGGACAGGGCGAACAGATACGCAGTATTTT.

The chain carries TRBV6-5 and TRBJ2-7, with D maybe TRBD2 (6 bases). CDR1 MNHEY and CDR2 SVGAGI come from the germline V gene. The germline V and J ends were trimmed by 2 bases and 4 bases, with 15 bases remaining between them. The CDR3 is 15 amino acids. CDR3 DNA: TGTGCCAGCAGTTACAGTGTCAGTGGGAGGTACGAGCAGTACTTC. It encodes CASSYSVSGRYEQYF.

The chain carries TRBV7-2 and TRBJ1-6; weak D call: TRBD1 (5 bases). This CDR3 is 18 amino acids long. Germline V gene data show CDR1 as SGHTA and CDR2 as FQGNSA. The ends were cut back, 0 bases at V and 0 bases at J, with 12 bases in the middle. CDR3 nucleotide sequence: TGTGCCAGCAGCTTAGCCTTGAAGGGGAGCTCCTATAATTCACCCCTCCACTTT. Encoded protein: CASSLALKGSSYNSPLHF.

This clonotype showed up many times. The chain couples TRBV7-9 to TRBJ2-7; D is ambiguous. CDR3 length: 15 residues. The V gene's germline CDR1 is SEHNR and CDR2 FQNEAQ (reference sequence). The V end lost 8 bases, the J end lost 0 bases, and 17 bases lay between the germline ends. The CDR3 DNA sequence: TGTGCCAGCGCCCGCTATTGGACGGACTCCTACGAGCAGTACTTC. It translates to CASARYWTDSYEQYF. Together with reference TRBV7-9 and TRBJ2-7, the CDR3 gives the full variable domain: DTGVSQNPRHKITKRGQNVTFRCDPISEHNRLYWYRQTLGQGPEFLTYFQNEAQLEKSRLLSDRFSAERPKGSFSTLEIQRTEQGDSAMYLCASARYWTDSYEQYFGPGTRLTVT.

The table lists this clonotype with many counts. The chain couples TRBV28 to TRBJ1-1; D is unresolved. Per germline, CDR1 MDHEN and CDR2 SYDVKM. The CDR3 is 12 residues long. V was trimmed by 1 base and J by 8 bases, leaving 8 bases between them. CDR3 sequence (DNA): TGTGCCAGCAGTTTATCCGGCACCGAAGCTTTCTTT. It codes for CASSLSGTEAFF. The full variable domain, its missing parts supplied by reference TRBV28 and TRBJ1-1, is DVKVTQSSRYLVKRTGEKVFLECVQDMDHENMFWYRQDPGLGLRLIYFSYDVKMKEKGDIPEGYSVSREKKERFSLILESASTNQTSMYLCASSLSGTEAFFGQGTRLTVV.

In this sample, this clonotype turned up a few times. The chain links TRBV10-3 to TRBJ2-3; tentatively, D is TRBD1 or TRBD2 (5 bases each). This CDR3 is 14 amino acids long. V was pared by 2 bases and J by 5 bases, with 11 bases between. The germline V gene encodes CDR1 ENHRY and CDR2 SYGVKD. CDR3 amino acids: CAISEPGTVDTQYF. CDR3 bases: TGTGCCATCAGTGAGCCAGGGACGGTAGATACGCAGTATTTT.

This clonotype came up a few times. V is TRBV20-1 and J is TRBJ1-2; tentatively, D is TRBD1 (6 bases). The CDR3 is 12 amino acids. Germline CDR1 and CDR2: DFQATT and SNEGSKA (reference sequence). V lost 5 bases, J lost 8 bases, and 15 bases lay in between. The CDR3 spells CSASGEGRGYTF. CDR3 nucleotide sequence: TGCAGTGCTTCAGGGGAGGGAAGAGGCTACACCTTC.

The V and J genes are TRBV19 and TRBJ2-7; possibly TRBD1 for D (6 bases). Trimming took off 6 bases at V and 3 bases at J, with 12 bases between the two ends. The CDR3 covers 13 residues. The germline V gene encodes CDR1 LNHDA and CDR2 SQIVND (reference sequence). CDR3: CASSPGQFYEQYF. The CDR3 DNA sequence: TGTGCCAGTAGCCCTGGACAGTTCTACGAGCAGTACTTC.

Ten or more counts support this clonotype. The V gene is TRBV29-1, the J gene TRBJ1-5; D unresolved. Germline CDR1 SQVTM, CDR2 ANQGSEA. There are 15 residues in the CDR3. The V end was cut by 6 bases, the J end by 7 bases, with 22 bases between. CDR3 sequence: CSVAFGLGRGQPQHF. Here the CDR3 DNA reads TGCAGCGTCGCTTTTGGGCTGGGCCGGGGACAGCCCCAGCATTTT. Drawing the rest from reference TRBV29-1 and TRBJ1-5, the complete variable domain is SAVISQKPSRDICQRGTSLTIQCQVDSQVTMMFWYRQQPGQSLTLIATANQGSEATYESGFVIDKFPISRPNLTFSTLTVSNMSPEDSSIYLCSVAFGLGRGQPQHFGDGTRLSIL.

A few counts support this clonotype. The chain has TRBV5-1 and TRBJ2-5; 7 bases map to TRBD1. The V segment lost 0 bases and the J segment 1 base; nucleotides outside the gene matches: 3. CDR1 SGHRS and CDR2 YFSETQ come from the germline V gene. The CDR3 is made up of 15 amino acids. As DNA, the CDR3 is TGCGCCAGCAGCTTGGGGGACAGAGCCCAAGAGACCCAGTACTTC. This translates into CASSLGDRAQETQYF.

The chain uses TRBV7-9 and TRBJ2-7; D tentatively fits TRBD1 or TRBD2 (5 bases each). The CDR3 spans 14 residues. Germline loops: CDR1 SEHNR, CDR2 FQNEAQ (reference sequence). V was trimmed by 3 bases and J by 4 bases, leaving 13 bases between them. CDR3 nucleotide sequence: TGTGCCAGCAGCTTGTTTGGGGACGGATACGAGCAGTACTTC. It is translated as CASSLFGDGYEQYF.

The chain combines TRBV7-2 with TRBJ1-2; D is perhaps TRBD1 (6 bases). The CDR3 loop spans 14 amino acids. Germline V lookup: CDR1 SGHTA, CDR2 FQGNSA. V was trimmed by 1 base and J by 4 bases, leaving 10 bases between them. The CDR3 reads CASSLVTGTYGYTF. The CDR3 DNA reads TGTGCCAGCAGCTTAGTAACAGGGACCTATGGCTACACCTTC. The full variable domain, rest sourced from reference TRBV7-2 and TRBJ1-2, is GAGVSQSPSNKVTEKGKDVELRCDPISGHTALYWYRQSLGQGLEFLIYFQGNSAPDKSGLPSDRFSAERTGGSVSTLTIQRTQQEDSAVYLCASSLVTGTYGYTFGSGTRLTVV.

This clonotype has only a few counts. This chain links TRBV7-6 with TRBJ2-1; 12 bases agree with TRBD2. The germline gives CDR1 SGHVS, CDR2 FNYEAQ. Trimming removed 5 bases from V and 7 bases from J; junction bases left unmatched: 3. The CDR3 is 14 amino acids. This CDR3 reads CASSRLAGDNEQFF. CDR3 nucleotide sequence: TGTGCCAGCAGCAGACTAGCGGGGGATAATGAGCAGTTCTTC.

This clonotype was counted a few times. The chain employs TRBV5-1 and TRBJ2-1, with D perhaps TRBD2 (6 bases). The CDR3 runs 14 residues. V lost 7 bases and J lost 0, with 11 bases in between. From germline, CDR1 is SGHRS and CDR2 YFSETQ. CDR3 in amino acids: CASDPGDSYNEQFF. Written as DNA, the CDR3 is TGCGCCAGCGATCCGGGAGACTCCTACAATGAGCAGTTCTTC.

Written as DNA, the CDR3 is TGCGCCAGCAGCTTGGGGGACTCAAGCAGCACAGATACGCAGTATTTT. This codes for CASSLGDSSSTDTQYF. The chain carries TRBV5-1 and TRBJ2-3, with a possible D match to TRBD2 (6 bases). Between the trimmed V and J ends, which lost 0 bases and 0 bases, there was a span of 11 bases. The length of the CDR3 is 16 residues. Germline V gives CDR1 SGHRS, CDR2 YFSETQ.

This clonotype came up many times. This chain joins TRBV3-1 and TRBJ1-4; no definite D call. This CDR3 is 15 amino acids long. Looked up from germline, CDR1 is LGHDT and CDR2 is YNNKEL (reference sequence). V dropped 2 bases and J dropped 5 bases, with 12 bases sitting between them. The CDR3 DNA reads TGTGCCAGCAGCCAACTCGGCAGTACCAATGAAAAACTGTTTTTT. This gives the protein CASSQLGSTNEKLFF.

The chain's CDR3 is CASRMDRGLLNSPLHF. Written as DNA, the CDR3 is TGTGCCAGCAGGATGGACAGGGGGCTTCTTAATTCACCCCTCCACTTT. The V gene is TRBV6-2 or TRBV6-3, the J gene TRBJ1-6, with TRBD1 matching 11 bases. Germline V gene sequence: CDR1 MNHEY, CDR2 SVGEGT. J gave up 6 bases and V 6 bases, and 7 bases lay outside the gene matches. This CDR3 region has 16 residues.

This clonotype was counted a few times. The chain recombines TRBV4-1 with TRBJ2-7; 7 bases align to TRBD1. V was clipped by 2 bases and J by 1 base; unmatched bases: 5. CDR3 length equals 15 residues. From germline, CDR1 is MGHRA and CDR2 YSYEKL. CDR3 bases: TGCGCCAGCAGCCAAACAACGACAGGGTCCTACGAGCAGTACTTC. Protein: CASSQTTTGSYEQYF.

This clonotype has just a few counts. J is TRBJ2-7 and V is TRBV7-9; TRBD1 aligns across 8 bases. The CDR3 covers 14 residues. V lost 10 bases and J lost 4; bases outside the gene matches: 12. The germline CDR1 and CDR2 sequences are SEHNR and FQNEAQ (reference sequence). This CDR3 reads CANFTDRVGYEQYF. As DNA, the CDR3 is TGTGCCAACTTTACGGACAGGGTAGGGTACGAGCAGTACTTC.

V gene TRBV4-3 combines with J gene TRBJ1-2; a weak D match, TRBD1 (5 bases). Germline V gene lookup returns CDR1 LGHNA and CDR2 YSLEER. The CDR3 extends over 16 amino acids. V lost 0 bases, J lost 3 bases, and 14 bases lay in between. CDR3 DNA sequence: TGCGCCAGCAGCCAAGATTGGGCAGGGCCCCACTATGGCTACACCTTC. Amino acids: CASSQDWAGPHYGYTF.

The genes are TRBV6-4 and TRBJ2-7; D is uncertain. Trimming left V 4 bases short and J 2 bases short, with 3 bases between. The CDR3 is 11 residues long. The germline V gene has CDR1 MRHNA and CDR2 SNTAGT. Here the CDR3 DNA reads TGTGCCAGCAGTGGTCCCTACGAGCAGTACGTC. Its translation is CASSGPYEQYV.

The V gene is TRBV2, the J gene TRBJ1-6; 8 bases align to TRBD1. V trimming: 4 bases; J trimming: 15 bases; junction bases outside the gene matches: 14. Germline V gene lookup returns CDR1 SNHLY and CDR2 FYNNEI. This CDR3 comprises 15 residues. CDR3 in amino acids: CASSGLRQGARHLHF. The CDR3 DNA reads TGTGCCAGCAGTGGGCTTCGGCAGGGGGCCCGACACCTCCACTTT.

This clonotype was seen more than once but under ten times. The chain joins TRBV12-3 or TRBV12-4 to TRBJ2-5; TRBD2 aligns across 11 bases. The CDR3 length is 14 residues. V shed 5 bases, J shed 5 bases, and the junction held 4 bases outside the gene matches. The CDR3 sequence: CASSNSGGVETQYF. The CDR3 DNA reads as TGTGCCAGCAGTAATAGCGGGGGGGTGGAGACCCAGTACTTC.

The chain joins TRBV11-2 to TRBJ1-4; the match to TRBD1 covers 7 bases. The CDR3 is made up of 14 amino acids. Germline V gene data show CDR1 as SGHAT and CDR2 as FQNNGV. The V gene end was trimmed by 1 base and the J gene end by 5 bases; junction bases not matched to a gene: 1. CDR3 sequence reads: CASSLVDRNEKLFF. CDR3 DNA sequence: TGTGCCAGCAGCTTAGTGGACAGGAATGAAAAACTGTTTTTT.

In its sample, this clonotype was seen a few times. V usage is TRBV6-2 or TRBV6-3 and J usage is TRBJ1-6; D remains ambiguous. The length of the CDR3 is 15 residues. V gave up 7 bases and J gave up 10 bases, with 20 bases separating them. Germline V gene lookup returns CDR1 MNHEY and CDR2 SVGEGT. CDR3 bases: TGTGCCAGCACAAAAGACGGCAGGAGGAGGTCACCCCTCCACTTT. It encodes CASTKDGRRRSPLHF.